There are many counts of the clone carrying this T cell receptor (beta chain). As yet, its antigen is unknown. This sample was taken from a study of T-cell reconstitution after alpha-beta-depleted transplantation in children. Study findings and constraints: T-cell numbers and diversity one year post-transplant derived largely from freshly generated T cells. Recipient T cells and thymic progenitors that survived gave rise to the high TCRbeta diversity observed at day 60 in some patients. After transplant, at about two months, alpha-beta T cells were reportedly derived from several hundred expanded graft clones.

As it was prepared, the TCRbeta library received unique molecular identifiers. TCRdb fed the PCR reads into MiXCR, producing one record per CDR3 protein. The repertoire consists of 200,000 to 250,000 distinct CDR3 sequences, with roughly 8.2% occurring once and the leading ten covering approximately 6.3%. V dropped 7 bases and J dropped 8; count of bases not matched to a gene: 8. Per the germline V gene, CDR1 is SGHRS and CDR2 is YFSETQ. The CDR3 is made up of 13 amino acids. The material was PBMCs, mostly from graft donor cells, obtained 180 days after TCRalphabeta/CD19-depleted stem cell transplant. V gene TRBV5-1 combines with J gene TRBJ2-1, with 8 bases identical to TRBD2. The clonotype was recovered from a male patient aged 10 to 17 who had a stem cell transplant for acute lymphoblastic leukemia, so the T cells may come from the graft donor. The CDR3, as DNA: TGCGCCAGCTCGCTAGCGGGCTTGGATGAGCAGTTCTTC. Protein product: CASSLAGLDEQFF.